This TCR beta chain derives from a study of CD8 T cells in Susac syndrome. The T cells that were sequenced for TCR beta were CD8+ and CD4+ cells from blood. TEMRA cells were FACS-enriched and CD8+ and CD4+ T cells negatively isolated. RNA totalling roughly 0.45 to 1 ug underwent reverse transcription with random hexamers. TCRdb recomputed calls from the immunoSEQ multiplex PCR reads with MiXCR, one row per CDR3 protein. The sample lists about 250,000 distinct CDR3 sequences; about 94% were seen once. The CDR3 is 14 residues long. V lost 3 bases to trimming and J lost 2 bases; unmatched junction nucleotides: 3. The germline V gene has CDR1 SGHRS and CDR2 YFSETQ.

V and J are TRBV5-1 and TRBJ1-2, with TRBD1 identical over 8 bases. Specimen: CD4+ T cells from PBMCs. This sequence was found in a human donor with multiple sclerosis. The CDR3 spells CASSWTGSNYGYTF. The CDR3 DNA sequence: TGCGCCAGCAGCTGGACAGGGTCAAACTATGGCTACACCTTC.